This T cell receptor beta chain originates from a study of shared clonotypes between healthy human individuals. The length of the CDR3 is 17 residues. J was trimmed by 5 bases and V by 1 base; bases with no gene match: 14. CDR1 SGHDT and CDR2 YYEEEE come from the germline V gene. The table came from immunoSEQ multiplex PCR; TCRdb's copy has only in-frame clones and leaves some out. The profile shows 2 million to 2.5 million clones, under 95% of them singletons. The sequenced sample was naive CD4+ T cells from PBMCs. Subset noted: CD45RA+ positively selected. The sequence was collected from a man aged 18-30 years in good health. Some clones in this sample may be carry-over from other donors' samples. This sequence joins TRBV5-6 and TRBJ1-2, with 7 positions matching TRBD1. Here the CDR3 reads CASSLIVPQGNEYGYTF. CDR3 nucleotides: TGTGCCAGCAGCTTGATTGTACCACAGGGGAATGAGTATGGCTACACCTTC.